This T cell receptor beta chain comes out of a study of early T cells in non-severe SARS-CoV-2 infection. Whole-study context: Unsorted whole blood bulk RNA was sequenced, with unpaired chains.

V shed 2 bases, J shed 5 bases, and the junction held 4 bases outside the gene matches. The V gene's germline CDR1 is ENHRY and CDR2 SYGVKD. The CDR3 is 14 residues long. The library protocol tagged individual cDNA molecules with unique molecular identifiers. TCRdb reprocessed the 5' RACE reads with MiXCR, giving one entry per CDR3 protein. The sample consists of around 23,000 distinct CDR3 sequences, around 4.5% of them appearing once. This clonotype was detected many times. Antigen unknown. Study-level findings and limits: There was a bias toward anti-spike CD8 responses in VDJdb matching, which missed private and CD4 specificities.

The receptor was derived from an adult who was a healthcare worker with PCR-confirmed SARS-CoV-2 infection or an uninfected control (not recorded which). Material for sequencing was whole blood. The rearrangement links TRBV10-3 to TRBJ2-7; 9 bases map to TRBD2. The DNA for the CDR3 is TGTGCCATCAGTGAGCTAGCGGGATCTAACGAGCAGTACTTC. The encoded protein is CAISELAGSNEQYF.